A selection of T cell receptor beta chains follows, all from one sample in a study of OX40 agonist ivuxolimab in advanced cancers. Sequencing was performed with immunoSEQ multiplex PCR; in TCRdb, only in-frame clones are kept and a portion is missing. Of around 68,000 clones listed, about nine tenths are singletons. The sample here was CD4+ or CD8+ T cells sorted from blood, taken in a trial of the OX40 agonist ivuxolimab. These receptors came from an adult with an advanced solid tumor such as melanoma, head and neck, liver or kidney cancer. CDR3s include the opening cysteine and the closing phenylalanine or tryptophan. D genes are given only for firm matches. Some rows mark clone size as missing; the rest say once, few, many or name a class of expanded clone.

j_call: TRBJ2-5
d_call: TRBD2
v_call: TRBV13
clone_size: .
cdr3_nt: TGTGCCAGCAGCATCGGGACTAGCGGGATCAGTGAGACCCAGTACTTC
cdr3_aa: CASSIGTSGISETQYF

j_call: TRBJ2-1
d_call: TRBD2
v_call: TRBV28
clone_size: .
cdr3_nt: TGTGCCAGCACTCATCCTAGCGGGGCCAACAATGAGCAGTTCTTC
cdr3_aa: CASTHPSGANNEQFF

j_call: TRBJ2-2
d_call: .
v_call: TRBV7-9
clone_size: .
cdr3_nt: TGTGCCAGCAGCTTAGAGCCAGGGGGGGAGCTGTTTTTT
cdr3_aa: CASSLEPGGELFF

j_call: TRBJ2-6
d_call: TRBD2
v_call: TRBV5-1
clone_size: once
cdr3_nt: TGCGCCAGCAGCTTGGTTGCGGGAGCTGGGGCCAACGTCCTGACTTTC
cdr3_aa: CASSLVAGAGANVLTF

j_call: TRBJ2-5
d_call: TRBD2
v_call: TRBV7-2
clone_size: .
cdr3_nt: TGTGCCAGCAGCCTAACTAGCGGGAGGTACCAAGAGACCCAGTACTTC
cdr3_aa: CASSLTSGRYQETQYF

j_call: TRBJ1-4
d_call: .
v_call: TRBV5-1
clone_size: once
cdr3_nt: TGCGCCAGCAGGATGGAGCCCAGTGGGAATGAAAAACTGTTTTTT
cdr3_aa: CASRMEPSGNEKLFF

j_call: TRBJ1-1
d_call: TRBD1
v_call: TRBV19
clone_size: .
cdr3_nt: TGTGCCAGTAGTATCCCGGGACAGTTGAACACTGAAGCTTTCTTT
cdr3_aa: CASSIPGQLNTEAFF

j_call: TRBJ2-5
d_call: .
v_call: TRBV11-2
clone_size: .
cdr3_nt: TGTGCCAGCAGCAACGGCCAAAGAGGGGAGACCCAGTACTTC
cdr3_aa: CASSNGQRGETQYF

j_call: TRBJ2-7
d_call: .
v_call: TRBV7-6
clone_size: .
cdr3_nt: TGTGCCAGCAGCCCGACAGGCTTAACCTACGAGCAGTACTTC
cdr3_aa: CASSPTGLTYEQYF

j_call: TRBJ1-2
d_call: .
v_call: TRBV5-4
clone_size: .
cdr3_nt: TGTGCCAGCAGCTTTCCCGGGGTCCACGGATATGGCTACACCTTC
cdr3_aa: CASSFPGVHGYGYTF

j_call: TRBJ1-2
d_call: .
v_call: TRBV29-1
clone_size: .
cdr3_nt: TGCAGCGTTGTAGATAGTTATGGCTACACCTTC
cdr3_aa: CSVVDSYGYTF

j_call: TRBJ2-1
d_call: TRBD2
v_call: TRBV7-3
clone_size: once
cdr3_nt: TGTGCCAGCAGCTTAGGGGGACTAGCGAACAATGAGCAGTTCTTC
cdr3_aa: CASSLGGLANNEQFF

j_call: TRBJ1-2
d_call: .
v_call: TRBV30
clone_size: .
cdr3_nt: TGTGCCTGGACTGCACACCTAGGCGGGGGGCCGGTTTATGGCTACACCTTC
cdr3_aa: CAWTAHLGGGPVYGYTF

j_call: TRBJ2-3
d_call: .
v_call: TRBV21-1
clone_size: .
cdr3_nt: TGTGCCAGCACCCTGGAGGGTCGGGGGAATACGCAGTATTTT
cdr3_aa: CASTLEGRGNTQYF

j_call: TRBJ2-2
d_call: TRBD2
v_call: TRBV5-1
clone_size: .
cdr3_nt: TGCGCCAGCAGGTGGACTAGCGGGCAGAACACCGGGGAGCTGTTTTTT
cdr3_aa: CASRWTSGQNTGELFF

j_call: TRBJ2-5
d_call: .
v_call: TRBV5-1
clone_size: .
cdr3_nt: TGCGCCAGCAGCTTGGATGCGGAGACCCAGTACTTC
cdr3_aa: CASSLDAETQYF

j_call: TRBJ1-4
d_call: .
v_call: TRBV28
clone_size: .
cdr3_nt: TGTGCCAGCAGTTTTTCCGGGACGGTGCATGAAAAACTGTTTTTT
cdr3_aa: CASSFSGTVHEKLFF

j_call: TRBJ1-2
d_call: TRBD1
v_call: TRBV29-1
clone_size: .
cdr3_nt: TGCAGCGTGAAACAGGGGGCTAGCTATGGCTACACCTTC
cdr3_aa: CSVKQGASYGYTF

j_call: TRBJ2-3
d_call: TRBD2
v_call: TRBV19
clone_size: .
cdr3_nt: TGTGCCAGTAGAGTGACTAGCGGAAGAACAGATACGCAGTATTTT
cdr3_aa: CASRVTSGRTDTQYF

j_call: TRBJ1-4
d_call: .
v_call: TRBV5-1
clone_size: .
cdr3_nt: TGCGCCAGCAGCTTGAGTCCTGGGGGTCATGAAAAACTGTTTTTT
cdr3_aa: CASSLSPGGHEKLFF

j_call: TRBJ2-5
d_call: .
v_call: TRBV30
clone_size: .
cdr3_nt: TGTGCCTGGAGTGTGGGAGAAGAGACCCAGTACTTC
cdr3_aa: CAWSVGEETQYF

j_call: TRBJ2-2
d_call: .
v_call: TRBV19
clone_size: once
cdr3_nt: TGTGCCAGTATGGAGAGGCGCACCGGGGAGCTGTTTTTT
cdr3_aa: CASMERRTGELFF

j_call: TRBJ2-3
d_call: .
v_call: TRBV25-1
clone_size: .
cdr3_nt: TGTGCCAGCAGTGAATCACCAGGGATCAGCACAGATACGCAGTATTTT
cdr3_aa: CASSESPGISTDTQYF

j_call: TRBJ1-1
d_call: .
v_call: TRBV11-1
clone_size: .
cdr3_nt: TGTGCCAGCAGCGACCTCAATCGGCAAGCTTTCTTT
cdr3_aa: CASSDLNRQAFF

j_call: TRBJ2-5
d_call: TRBD2
v_call: TRBV5-8
clone_size: .
cdr3_nt: TGTGCCAGCAGCTTGTATCTAGCGGGAGAGGGAGAGACCCAGTACTTC
cdr3_aa: CASSLYLAGEGETQYF

j_call: TRBJ1-2
d_call: .
v_call: TRBV6-1
clone_size: .
cdr3_nt: TGTGCCAGCCAAGTACGGGGCGTTAACTATGGCTACACCTTC
cdr3_aa: CASQVRGVNYGYTF

j_call: TRBJ2-1
d_call: .
v_call: TRBV9
clone_size: .
cdr3_nt: TGTGCCAGCAGCCTCAGGCCGCAGGGTGGGCGAGGTAATGAGCAGTTCTTC
cdr3_aa: CASSLRPQGGRGNEQFF

j_call: TRBJ1-1
d_call: .
v_call: TRBV28
clone_size: .
cdr3_nt: TGTGCCAGCAGTTTAGGGGGGTCGGTCACTGAAGCTTTCTTT
cdr3_aa: CASSLGGSVTEAFF

j_call: TRBJ1-1
d_call: TRBD1
v_call: TRBV29-1
clone_size: .
cdr3_nt: TGCAGCGGGTACAGCAGGGGAGTACAGGGGGGGACTGAAGCTTTCTTT
cdr3_aa: CSGYSRGVQGGTEAFF

j_call: TRBJ1-1
d_call: .
v_call: TRBV5-1
clone_size: once
cdr3_nt: TGCGCCAGCAGCTTGGAGGGCCGAGGGGCTGAAGCTTTCTTT
cdr3_aa: CASSLEGRGAEAFF

j_call: TRBJ2-1
d_call: TRBD2
v_call: TRBV2
clone_size: .
cdr3_nt: TGTGCCAGCAGTGTGGGTAGCGGGGGCTACAATGAGCAGTTCTTC
cdr3_aa: CASSVGSGGYNEQFF

j_call: TRBJ2-1
d_call: .
v_call: TRBV7-9
clone_size: .
cdr3_nt: TGTGCCAGCAGCTTATATGGTGGGGGCCTTGTTTCGCACAATGAGCAGTTCTTC
cdr3_aa: CASSLYGGGLVSHNEQFF

j_call: TRBJ1-2
d_call: .
v_call: TRBV19
clone_size: .
cdr3_nt: TGTGCCAGTAGCCTAGGTGGGACGGTAGGGGGCTATGGCTACACCTTC
cdr3_aa: CASSLGGTVGGYGYTF

j_call: TRBJ1-1
d_call: .
v_call: TRBV7-9
clone_size: .
cdr3_nt: TGTGCCAGCAGCTTATCGGTTAACACTGAAGCTTTCTTT
cdr3_aa: CASSLSVNTEAFF

j_call: TRBJ2-7
d_call: TRBD2
v_call: TRBV18
clone_size: .
cdr3_nt: TGTGCCAGCTCACCACGGGGAGGGACTAGCGGATACGAGCAGTACTTC
cdr3_aa: CASSPRGGTSGYEQYF

j_call: TRBJ2-7
d_call: .
v_call: TRBV5-6
clone_size: .
cdr3_nt: TGTGCCAGCAGCTTGGGGCCCAGCGACGAGCAGTACTTC
cdr3_aa: CASSLGPSDEQYF

j_call: TRBJ2-7
d_call: TRBD1
v_call: TRBV27
clone_size: .
cdr3_nt: TGTGCCAGCAGTGACCCGGGACAGACCTACGAGCAGTACTTC
cdr3_aa: CASSDPGQTYEQYF

j_call: TRBJ1-3
d_call: .
v_call: TRBV6-1
clone_size: .
cdr3_nt: TGTGCCAGCAGTGATAACGTGTCCCTGAACACCATATATTTT
cdr3_aa: CASSDNVSLNTIYF

j_call: TRBJ2-7
d_call: TRBD1
v_call: TRBV11-1
clone_size: .
cdr3_nt: TGTGCCAGCAGCCTACAGACAGGGAGCTCCTACGAGCAGTACTTC
cdr3_aa: CASSLQTGSSYEQYF

j_call: TRBJ2-3
d_call: .
v_call: TRBV19
clone_size: .
cdr3_nt: TGTGCCAGTAGTATAATGGTTGGGTCTAGCACAGATACGCAGTATTTT
cdr3_aa: CASSIMVGSSTDTQYF

j_call: TRBJ2-1
d_call: TRBD2
v_call: TRBV29-1
clone_size: .
cdr3_nt: TGCAGCGTCCACCGAGCGGGAGGGCCCGACAATGAGCAGTTCTTC
cdr3_aa: CSVHRAGGPDNEQFF

j_call: TRBJ2-7
d_call: TRBD2
v_call: TRBV27
clone_size: .
cdr3_nt: TGTGCCAGCAGTTTACATGTACTAGCGGCCTCCTACGAGCAGTACTTC
cdr3_aa: CASSLHVLAASYEQYF

j_call: TRBJ2-1
d_call: TRBD2
v_call: TRBV11-3
clone_size: .
cdr3_nt: TGTGCCAGCAGCTCGCGGGAGCGCCTAGCTATAGGATCCTACAATGAGCAGTTCTTC
cdr3_aa: CASSSRERLAIGSYNEQFF

j_call: TRBJ2-1
d_call: .
v_call: TRBV27
clone_size: .
cdr3_nt: TGTGCCAGCAGTTGGAGGAGCCCCTTCTACAATGAGCAGTTCTTC
cdr3_aa: CASSWRSPFYNEQFF

j_call: TRBJ2-3
d_call: .
v_call: TRBV19
clone_size: .
cdr3_nt: TGTGCCAGTAGTATCCGGGAGAATACAGATACGCAGTATTTT
cdr3_aa: CASSIRENTDTQYF

j_call: TRBJ1-3
d_call: .
v_call: TRBV29-1
clone_size: .
cdr3_nt: TGCAGCGTTGGGTCTGGAAACACCATATATTTT
cdr3_aa: CSVGSGNTIYF

j_call: TRBJ1-2
d_call: .
v_call: TRBV9
clone_size: .
cdr3_nt: TGTGCCAGCAGCGACAACAGGAGTCCCGGAGGGGATGGCTACACCTTC
cdr3_aa: CASSDNRSPGGDGYTF

j_call: TRBJ2-1
d_call: TRBD1
v_call: TRBV7-8
clone_size: .
cdr3_nt: TGTGCCAGCAGAGAACAGGGGGCCTACAATGAGCAGTTCTTC
cdr3_aa: CASREQGAYNEQFF

j_call: TRBJ2-3
d_call: .
v_call: TRBV9
clone_size: .
cdr3_nt: TGTGCCAGCAGCCCAGAAGCCACATATACGCAGTATTTT
cdr3_aa: CASSPEATYTQYF

j_call: TRBJ2-5
d_call: TRBD2
v_call: TRBV11-2
clone_size: once
cdr3_nt: TGTGCCAGCAGCTCCTATAGCGGGAGGGACGGAGAGACCCAGTACTTC
cdr3_aa: CASSSYSGRDGETQYF

j_call: TRBJ2-3
d_call: .
v_call: TRBV30
clone_size: .
cdr3_nt: TGTGCCTGGAGTAGCTGGGCTTCTAGCACAGATACGCAGTATTTT
cdr3_aa: CAWSSWASSTDTQYF

j_call: TRBJ1-1
d_call: .
v_call: TRBV7-9
clone_size: .
cdr3_nt: TGTGCCAGCAGCTTCACGGGATTCACTGAAGCTTTCTTT
cdr3_aa: CASSFTGFTEAFF

j_call: TRBJ2-2
d_call: .
v_call: TRBV10-1
clone_size: .
cdr3_nt: TGCGCCAGCAGGGCTAGGGCGAACACCGGGGAGCTGTTTTTT
cdr3_aa: CASRARANTGELFF

j_call: TRBJ2-1
d_call: .
v_call: TRBV7-6
clone_size: once
cdr3_nt: TGTGCCAGCAGCCATCAGGGGCATGAGCAGTTCTTC
cdr3_aa: CASSHQGHEQFF

j_call: TRBJ2-7
d_call: .
v_call: TRBV28
clone_size: .
cdr3_nt: TGTGCCAGCAGCCGCGTTAACGGGGGATTGGACGAGCAGTACTTC
cdr3_aa: CASSRVNGGLDEQYF

j_call: TRBJ2-3
d_call: TRBD2
v_call: TRBV5-1
clone_size: .
cdr3_nt: TGCGCCAGCAGCTTGGTGGGGGGACTAGCGGGAGTAACAGATACGCAGTATTTT
cdr3_aa: CASSLVGGLAGVTDTQYF

j_call: TRBJ2-5
d_call: .
v_call: TRBV7-6
clone_size: .
cdr3_nt: TGTGCCAGCAGCCCCCTCTCCCAAGAGACCCAGTACTTC
cdr3_aa: CASSPLSQETQYF

j_call: TRBJ2-3
d_call: TRBD1
v_call: TRBV11-2
clone_size: .
cdr3_nt: TGTGCCAGCAGCGCAGACAGGGATTTTACAGATACGCAGTATTTT
cdr3_aa: CASSADRDFTDTQYF

j_call: TRBJ2-1
d_call: TRBD2
v_call: TRBV4-2
clone_size: .
cdr3_nt: TGTGCCAGCAGCCAGGAGCTAGCGGGAGTGGGGAATGAGCAGTTCTTC
cdr3_aa: CASSQELAGVGNEQFF